These T cell receptor beta chains were read from a single sample in a study of T cell changes during pregnancy in multiple sclerosis. Measured with immunoSEQ multiplex PCR; TCRdb has only the in-frame clones, and not every one. The table shows tens of thousands of clones, with around 86% occurring only once. The sequencing used CD4+ T cells from peripheral blood mononuclear cells, collected in the second trimester of pregnancy. The source is a female donor in good health, enrolled as a control in a pregnancy study. Both conserved end residues are part of each CDR3. A D gene is named only where the DNA matches it firmly. Clone size, where shown, is once, few, many, or a class for clones that have expanded.

NA	TRBV11-3	TRBJ2-3	TRBD2	TGTGCCAGCAGTGGCGGGAGTGTGACAGATACGCAGTATTTT	CASSGGSVTDTQYF
once	TRBV7-2	TRBJ1-5	NA	TGTGCCAGCAGCTCCGGGGTGAACAGACCCAATCAGCCCCAGCATTTT	CASSSGVNRPNQPQHF
NA	TRBV11-1	TRBJ2-3	TRBD1	TGTGCCAGCAGCTGGGACAGGGCTACGCAGTATTTT	CASSWDRATQYF
NA	TRBV30	TRBJ2-7	NA	TGTGCCTGGAGTTACGGGGACGAGCAGTACTTC	CAWSYGDEQYF
few	TRBV2	TRBJ2-7	NA	TGTGCCAGCAGTGAACCTTTTTCCTACGAGCAGTACTTC	CASSEPFSYEQYF
NA	TRBV11-1	TRBJ2-1	TRBD2	TGTGCCAGCAGCTTCGGACTAGCGTCCTACAATGAGCAGTTCTTC	CASSFGLASYNEQFF
NA	TRBV28	TRBJ1-2	NA	TGTGCCAGCAGTCTCCGCGGGGGGGCGACTGACTATGGCTACACCTTC	CASSLRGGATDYGYTF
NA	TRBV7-3	TRBJ2-1	TRBD2	TGTGCCAGCAGCCCCCTAGCGGGAGTGAGAAATGAGCAGTTCTTC	CASSPLAGVRNEQFF
few	TRBV27	TRBJ1-5	TRBD1	TGTGCCAGCAGTGAGACAGGGACCGGGCGGCCCCAGCATTTT	CASSETGTGRPQHF
once	TRBV7-2	TRBJ2-7	NA	TGTGCCAGCAGCTTAGCTCTAGAGTCGGGCGAGCAGTACTTC	CASSLALESGEQYF
NA	TRBV4-1	TRBJ2-1	NA	TGCGCCAGCAGCCAAGAAGCCCTAGGCTGGAATGAGCAGTTCTTC	CASSQEALGWNEQFF
NA	TRBV5-4	TRBJ2-5	TRBD1	TGTGCCAGCAGCGGGGGACAGCCAGCCCCGACCCAGTACTTC	CASSGGQPAPTQYF
NA	TRBV18	TRBJ2-1	NA	TGTGCCAGCTCACAATCCTCTAGTGAGCAGTTCTTC	CASSQSSSEQFF
NA	TRBV5-1	TRBJ2-1	NA	TGCGCCAGCAGCTTCGTATCCTACAATGAGCAGTTCTTC	CASSFVSYNEQFF
NA	TRBV11-1	TRBJ2-7	TRBD2	TGTGCCAGCAGCTTAGAAGGACCGCAGCGGGAGGGGACCGCCTACGAGCAGTACTTC	CASSLEGPQREGTAYEQYF
NA	TRBV6-5	TRBJ2-3	TRBD2	TGTGCCAGCAGAGGCGGGGGGCCAGATACGCAGTATTTT	CASRGGGPDTQYF
NA	TRBV2	TRBJ2-7	TRBD1	TGTGCCAGCAGTGGGGACAGGGGGTACGAGCAGTACTTC	CASSGDRGYEQYF
NA	TRBV9	TRBJ1-5	NA	TGTGCCAGCAGCGCCTCAGGCAGGGATCAGCCCCAGCATTTT	CASSASGRDQPQHF
NA	TRBV5-4	TRBJ1-2	NA	TGTGCCAGCAGCTTTAGCGGCAGGACGGGCGGCTACACCTTC	CASSFSGRTGGYTF
few	TRBV7-9	TRBJ2-3	NA	TGTGCCAGCAGCTTAGCGCACAGGGACAACACAGATACGCAGTATTTT	CASSLAHRDNTDTQYF
few	TRBV30	TRBJ2-2	TRBD2	TGTGCCTGGAGGGGACTAGCGGGAGAGGCCGGGGAGCTGTTTTTT	CAWRGLAGEAGELFF
NA	TRBV4-1	TRBJ2-3	NA	TGCGCCAGCAGCCAAGATGAGGTGAGGGATACGCAGTATTTT	CASSQDEVRDTQYF
NA	TRBV6-4	TRBJ2-5	TRBD1	TGTGCCAGCAGTGAATCCGGGGGGACAGGGACTCAGTACTTC	CASSESGGTGTQYF
NA	TRBV7-9	TRBJ2-4	TRBD2	TGTGCCAGCAGCCCCGAGCGGGAGTTGGCCAAAAACATTCAGTACTTC	CASSPERELAKNIQYF
NA	TRBV18	TRBJ1-2	NA	TGTGCCAGCTCACTCTTTTCTGCCCCCGGGGGCTACACCTTC	CASSLFSAPGGYTF
NA	TRBV7-2	TRBJ2-1	NA	TGTGCCAGCAGCTTAGCGGTAGCCACGTCCTACAATGAGCAGTTCTTC	CASSLAVATSYNEQFF
few	TRBV13	TRBJ1-2	TRBD1	TGTGCCAGCAGCTTTGGGACAGGGAGGGGGTATGGCTACACCTTC	CASSFGTGRGYGYTF
NA	TRBV6-1	TRBJ2-5	NA	TGTGCCAGCGGGCAAGGGACCCAGTACTTC	CASGQGTQYF
NA	TRBV7-2	TRBJ2-5	TRBD2	TGTGCCAGCAGTAATAGCGGGGGGGCTAAAGAGACCCAGTACTTC	CASSNSGGAKETQYF
NA	TRBV19	TRBJ2-7	NA	TGTGCCAGTAGTATAGGACACCTTAGCTCCTACGAGCAGTACTTC	CASSIGHLSSYEQYF
few	TRBV2	TRBJ1-2	NA	TGTGCCAGCAGTGAAGAGGGAGGCCATGGCTACACCTTC	CASSEEGGHGYTF
NA	TRBV5-1	TRBJ2-3	TRBD1	TGCGCCAGCAGCCCGCTGAAGACCGGGACAGGGGCCTCCGAGCGGAGGTATTTT	CASSPLKTGTGASERRYF
NA	TRBV28	TRBJ2-7	NA	TGTGCCAGCAGTTTAGGGCAGGCCACCTACGAGCAGTACTTC	CASSLGQATYEQYF
few	TRBV6-5	TRBJ2-7	TRBD1	TGTGCCAGCAGACCGACAGGGGCCAACGAGCAGTACTTC	CASRPTGANEQYF
NA	TRBV9	TRBJ2-5	TRBD2	TGTGCCAGCAGCGTAGGCCTACGGGGGGACCAAGAGACCCAGTACTTC	CASSVGLRGDQETQYF
NA	TRBV28	TRBJ1-5	TRBD1	TGTGCCAGCAGTCCTCGACAGGGCCATCAGCCCCAGCATTTT	CASSPRQGHQPQHF
NA	TRBV28	TRBJ2-7	NA	TGTGCCAGCAGGAGTGGGACTCAACGCTACGAGCAGTACTTC	CASRSGTQRYEQYF
NA	TRBV28	TRBJ1-2	TRBD1	TGTGCCACCTCCCGAGGACAGGTCTATGGCTACACCTTC	CATSRGQVYGYTF
NA	TRBV7-2	TRBJ1-1	TRBD1	TGTGCCAGCAGCTTAGCCGGGACAGGGTTCACTGAAGCTTTCTTT	CASSLAGTGFTEAFF
NA	TRBV15	TRBJ2-5	NA	TGTGCCACCAGTATGAGCGGGACAAACCAAGAGACCCAGTACTTC	CATSMSGTNQETQYF